This T cell receptor beta chain was sequenced during a study of blood T cell repertoires in COVID-19. Study-level background: T cells, B-cell-depleted T cells, or PBMCs supplied cDNA or gDNA.

The CDR3 extends over 14 amino acids. Germline values: CDR1 ENHRY, CDR2 SYGVKD. V was pared by 6 bases and J by 5 bases, with 5 bases of the junction left unmatched. Here immunoSEQ multiplex PCR was the method, and the copy in TCRdb shows in-frame clones only, minus some. Of fewer than 400,000 clones listed, around 83% were seen once; the top ten hold 2.5% to 3.5%. The receptor was derived from a man in his thirties or forties with active or convalescent COVID-19. The rearrangement links TRBV10-3 to TRBJ2-7; the match to TRBD1 covers 12 bases. Sequenced material: peripheral blood. CDR3 in amino acids: CAISGTGGRNEQYF. Here the CDR3 DNA reads TGTGCCATCAGCGGGACAGGGGGCAGGAACGAGCAGTACTTC.